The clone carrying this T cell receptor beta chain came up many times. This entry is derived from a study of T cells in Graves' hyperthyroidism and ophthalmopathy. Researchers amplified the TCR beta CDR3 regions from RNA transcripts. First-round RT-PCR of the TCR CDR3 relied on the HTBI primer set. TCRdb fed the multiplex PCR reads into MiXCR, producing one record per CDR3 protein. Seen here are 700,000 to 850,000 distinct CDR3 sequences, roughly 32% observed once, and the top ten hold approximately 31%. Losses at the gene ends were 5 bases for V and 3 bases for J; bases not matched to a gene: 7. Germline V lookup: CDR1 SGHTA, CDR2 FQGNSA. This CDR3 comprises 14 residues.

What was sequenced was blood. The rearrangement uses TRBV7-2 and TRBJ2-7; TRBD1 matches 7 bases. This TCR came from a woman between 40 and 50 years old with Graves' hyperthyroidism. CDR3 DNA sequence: TGTGCCAGCAGCCCACGACAGGGTGTCTACGAGCAGTACTTC. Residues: CASSPRQGVYEQYF.